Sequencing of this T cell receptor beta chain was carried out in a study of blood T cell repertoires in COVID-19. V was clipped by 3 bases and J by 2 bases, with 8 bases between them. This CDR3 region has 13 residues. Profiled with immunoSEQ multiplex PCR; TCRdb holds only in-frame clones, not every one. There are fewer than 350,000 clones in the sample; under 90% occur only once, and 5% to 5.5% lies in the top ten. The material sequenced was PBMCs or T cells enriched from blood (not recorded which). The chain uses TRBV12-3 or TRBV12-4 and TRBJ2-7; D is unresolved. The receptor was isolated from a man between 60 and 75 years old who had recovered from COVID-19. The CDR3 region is CASSFNSAYEQYF. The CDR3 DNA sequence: TGTGCCAGCAGTTTTAACAGTGCCTACGAGCAGTACTTC.